This T cell receptor (beta chain) was recorded in a study of lymphopenia after photon versus proton radiotherapy. Study-wide findings and caveats: Oligoclonal CD8+ Temra expansion after nadir drove photon patients' diversity drop.

Only in-frame clones appear in the TCRdb table, and some are missing; sequencing was by immunoSEQ multiplex PCR. The table has roughly 40,000 clones, approximately 83% seen once. Comment on this clone: What it binds is unknown.

This CDR3 region has 16 residues. The V segment lost 5 bases and the J segment 6 bases; nucleotides outside the gene matches: 7. Per the germline V gene, CDR1 is SGHTA and CDR2 is FQGNSA. The gene calls are TRBV7-2 and TRBJ2-2, with TRBD2 matching over 12 bases. This receptor was identified in a woman between 65 and 79 years old with pancreatic cancer. Specimen: peripheral blood, collected from a patient treated with proton-based radiotherapy. CDR3 in amino acids: CASSKRLAGVSGELFF. CDR3 nucleotides: TGTGCCAGCAGCAAAAGACTAGCGGGAGTTTCCGGGGAGCTGTTTTTT.